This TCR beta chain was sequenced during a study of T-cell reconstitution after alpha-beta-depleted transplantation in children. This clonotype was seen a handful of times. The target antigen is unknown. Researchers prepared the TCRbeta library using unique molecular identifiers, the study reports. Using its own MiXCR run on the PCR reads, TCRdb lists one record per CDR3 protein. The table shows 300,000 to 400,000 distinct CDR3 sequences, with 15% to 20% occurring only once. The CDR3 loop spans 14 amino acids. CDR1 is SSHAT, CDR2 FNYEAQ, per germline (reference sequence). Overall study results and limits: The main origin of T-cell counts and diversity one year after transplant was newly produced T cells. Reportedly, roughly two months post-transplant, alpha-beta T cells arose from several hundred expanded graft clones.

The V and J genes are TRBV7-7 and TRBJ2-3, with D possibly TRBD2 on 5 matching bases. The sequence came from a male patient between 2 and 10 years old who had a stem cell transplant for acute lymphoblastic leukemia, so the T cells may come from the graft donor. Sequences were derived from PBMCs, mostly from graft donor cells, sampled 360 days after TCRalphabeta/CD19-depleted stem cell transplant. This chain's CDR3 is CASPPSGLTDTQYF. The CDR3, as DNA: TGTGCTAGCCCCCCAAGTGGACTCACAGATACGCAGTATTTT.